The rows below give T cell receptor beta chains drawn from one sample of a study of T cell responses to AZD1222 COVID-19 vaccine. The protocol was immunoSEQ multiplex PCR, while the TCRdb copy is restricted to in-frame clones and leaves out a portion. The table has some 120,000 clones, about 85% seen once; the top ten hold 3.5% to 4.5%. The sequenced sample was peripheral blood, obtained 28 days after the second AZD1222 dose. The receptors come from an adult who received the AZD1222 COVID-19 vaccine. CDR3s include the opening cysteine and the closing phenylalanine or tryptophan. The D gene is left open where the match is weak. Some rows mark clone size as missing; the rest say once, few, many or name a class of expanded clone.

15,NA,TRBD1,TRBV11-1,TRBJ2-2,CASSLDRGWTGELFF,TGTGCCAGCAGCCTAGACAGGGGGTGGACCGGGGAGCTGTTTTTT
14,few,NA,TRBV30,TRBJ1-2,CAWTGGVGRFGYTF,TGTGCCTGGACGGGGGGTGTCGGACGCTTTGGGTACACCTTC
14,NA,TRBD1,TRBV9,TRBJ1-6,CASSFTGGDSPLHF,TGTGCCAGCAGCTTCACAGGGGGCGATTCACCCCTCCACTTT
14,NA,NA,TRBV5-6,TRBJ2-3,CASSPTGNTDTQYF,TGTGCCAGCAGCCCTACAGGGAACACAGATACGCAGTATTTT
13,few,NA,TRBV6-2/TRBV6-3,TRBJ1-1,CASSNTGPKETFF,TGTGCCAGCAGTAACACCGGGCCAAAAGAGACTTTCTTT
12,NA,NA,TRBV28,TRBJ1-5,CATRAENQPQHF,TGTGCCACTAGGGCGGAGAATCAGCCCCAGCATTTT
13,NA,NA,TRBV11-1,TRBJ1-2,CASSPTANYGYTF,TGTGCCAGTTCGCCAACGGCTAACTATGGCTACACCTTC
14,NA,NA,TRBV7-3,TRBJ2-3,CASSLAATTDTQYF,TGTGCCAGCAGCTTAGCGGCGACCACAGATACGCAGTATTTT
15,once,NA,TRBV7-3,TRBJ2-1,CASGVLGEVSHEQFF,TGTGCCAGTGGGGTTTTGGGGGAAGTATCTCATGAGCAGTTCTTC
17,NA,TRBD2,TRBV2,TRBJ2-5,CASIPPRTSGGEETQYF,TGTGCCAGCATCCCCCCGCGGACTAGCGGGGGGGAAGAGACCCAGTACTTC
13,NA,NA,TRBV3-1/TRBV3-2,TRBJ1-2,CASSLLDSGGYTF,TGTGCCAGCAGCCTCCTAGACTCGGGTGGCTACACCTTC
14,NA,NA,TRBV7-9,TRBJ2-1,CASSLTQGNNEQFF,TGTGCCAGCAGCTTAACCCAGGGGAACAATGAGCAGTTCTTC
15,NA,TRBD1,TRBV19,TRBJ2-7,CASSTDRIYSYEQYF,TGTGCCAGTAGTACGGACAGGATTTACTCCTACGAGCAGTACTTC
14,NA,NA,TRBV29-1,TRBJ2-7,CSVEVGSGPGEQYF,TGCAGCGTTGAAGTCGGATCAGGGCCGGGGGAGCAGTACTTC
13,once,NA,TRBV9,TRBJ2-7,CASSTGPRYEQYF,TGTGCCAGCAGCACCGGGCCGCGCTACGAGCAGTACTTC
15,once,NA,TRBV27,TRBJ2-2,CASSLRGSTTGELFF,TGTGCCAGCAGTTTGAGGGGTTCTACCACCGGGGAGCTGTTTTTT
15,once,TRBD1,TRBV30,TRBJ2-2,CAWSRDRGNTGELFF,TGTGCCTGGAGTCGGGACAGGGGGAACACCGGGGAGCTGTTTTTT
14,NA,NA,TRBV2,TRBJ2-1,CASIGLSSYNEQFF,TGTGCCAGCATCGGACTGAGCTCCTACAATGAGCAGTTCTTC
17,NA,NA,TRBV4-1,TRBJ1-2,CASSQEELFQTNYGYTF,TGCGCCAGCAGCCAAGAAGAACTGTTTCAGACTAACTATGGCTACACCTTC
15,NA,TRBD1,TRBV2,TRBJ1-5,CASSVGQGGAQPQHF,TGTGCCAGCAGTGTGGGGCAGGGGGGAGCTCAGCCCCAGCATTTT
15,NA,TRBD1,TRBV5-1,TRBJ1-1,CASSLATGANTEAFF,TGCGCCAGCAGCTTGGCGACAGGGGCGAACACTGAAGCTTTCTTT
13,NA,NA,TRBV19,TRBJ1-1,CASSIEGAQGAFF,TGTGCCAGTAGTATAGAGGGGGCACAGGGAGCTTTCTTT
15,NA,NA,TRBV7-8,TRBJ1-2,CASSLAGHGLYGYTF,TGTGCCAGCAGCTTAGCGGGACACGGTCTTTATGGCTACACCTTC
16,NA,NA,TRBV28,TRBJ2-7,CASSYTGYSSSYEQYF,TGTGCCAGCAGTTATACAGGCTACTCGAGCTCCTACGAGCAGTACTTC
12,once,NA,TRBV30,TRBJ1-6,CAWSNPDSPLHF,TGTGCCTGGAGTAACCCAGATTCACCCCTCCACTTT
15,NA,NA,TRBV2,TRBJ1-2,CASSPRGVSDYGYTF,TGTGCCAGCAGCCCAAGGGGTGTTTCCGACTATGGCTACACCTTC
14,NA,TRBD1,TRBV7-6,TRBJ2-7,CASSPRDRIYEQYF,TGTGCCAGCAGCCCCCGGGACAGGATCTACGAGCAGTACTTC
17,NA,NA,TRBV12-2,TRBJ1-3,CASRPRPDTSSGNTIYF,TGTGCAAGTCGCCCCCGCCCGGACACGAGCTCTGGAAACACCATATATTTT
15,NA,TRBD1,TRBV6-4,TRBJ1-1,CASIIPGGPNTEAFF,TGTGCCAGCATTATACCAGGGGGTCCCAACACTGAAGCTTTCTTT
14,NA,NA,TRBV28,TRBJ1-1,CASSPTGTNPEAFF,TGTGCCAGCAGTCCTACGGGGACGAACCCTGAAGCTTTCTTT
16,NA,NA,TRBV7-6,TRBJ1-3,CASSTEQGLAGNTIYF,TGTGCCAGCAGCACTGAACAGGGATTGGCCGGAAACACCATATATTTT
15,NA,NA,TRBV6-5,TRBJ1-3,CASGGDIFSGNTIYF,TGTGCCAGCGGGGGGGACATCTTCTCTGGAAACACCATATATTTT
14,NA,NA,TRBV7-2,TRBJ1-5,CASSFGTLGQPQHF,TGTGCCAGCAGCTTCGGGACGTTAGGTCAGCCCCAGCATTTT
19,few,NA,TRBV18,TRBJ1-1,CASSPEAAQAWTMNTEAFF,TGTGCCAGCTCACCTGAAGCGGCCCAGGCTTGGACAATGAACACTGAAGCTTTCTTT
16,NA,NA,TRBV6-8,TRBJ2-6,CAGEQRPVAGANVLTF,TGTGCCGGGGAACAGAGGCCTGTAGCAGGGGCCAACGTCCTGACTTTC
14,NA,NA,TRBV18,TRBJ2-3,CASSPPTRLDTQYF,TGTGCCAGCTCACCACCGACGCGGTTGGATACGCAGTATTTT
15,NA,TRBD2,TRBV6-5,TRBJ2-3,CASSLERGGPDTQYF,TGTGCCAGCAGTTTAGAGCGGGGGGGCCCAGATACGCAGTATTTT
15,NA,TRBD1,TRBV5-8,TRBJ1-2,CASSSGDRGLEGYTF,TGTGCCAGCAGCTCAGGGGACAGGGGATTGGAGGGCTACACCTTC
14,NA,TRBD2,TRBV28,TRBJ2-7,CASSYSRGSYEQYF,TGTGCCAGCAGTTACTCGCGGGGGAGCTACGAGCAGTACTTC
11,NA,NA,TRBV5-1,TRBJ1-1,CASIGGLEAFF,TGCGCCAGCATTGGGGGGCTCGAAGCTTTCTTT
12,NA,NA,TRBV10-3,TRBJ1-2,CAISGPVDGYTF,TGTGCCATCAGTGGTCCGGTCGATGGCTACACCTTC
15,NA,TRBD1,TRBV3-1/TRBV3-2,TRBJ1-1,CASSHAPNRGAGAFF,TGTGCCAGCAGCCATGCTCCTAACAGGGGGGCGGGAGCTTTCTTT
14,NA,TRBD2,TRBV3-1/TRBV3-2,TRBJ2-7,CASSHVAGGREQYF,TGTGCCAGCAGCCATGTGGCGGGGGGGCGTGAGCAGTACTTC
16,NA,TRBD1,TRBV19,TRBJ2-5,CASSPGLKGAGETQYF,TGTGCCAGTAGCCCAGGTTTGAAGGGGGCTGGTGAGACCCAGTACTTC
15,NA,NA,TRBV2,TRBJ1-2,CASTQSSISNYGYTF,TGTGCCAGCACCCAATCGAGTATATCCAACTATGGCTACACCTTC
17,once,NA,TRBV28,TRBJ1-6,CASSLWKISSYNSPLHF,TGTGCCAGCAGTTTATGGAAGATAAGCTCCTATAATTCACCCCTCCACTTT
13,once,NA,TRBV7-3,TRBJ1-2,CASSSDRQNGYTF,TGTGCCAGCAGCTCCGATCGACAGAATGGCTACACCTTC
19,NA,TRBD1,TRBV9,TRBJ1-1,CASSVEGVPTGGEYTEAFF,TGTGCCAGCAGCGTAGAGGGGGTACCGACAGGGGGCGAGTACACTGAAGCTTTCTTT
16,NA,NA,TRBV4-3,TRBJ1-6,CASSQGRGRLNSPLHF,TGCGCCAGCAGCCAAGGTAGGGGCCGACTGAATTCACCCCTCCACTTT
16,NA,NA,TRBV4-2,TRBJ2-1,CASSQERLPEYNEQFF,TGTGCCAGCAGCCAAGAGAGACTACCGGAGTACAATGAGCAGTTCTTC
13,NA,TRBD1,TRBV29-1,TRBJ1-1,CSVVPSRDRDAFF,TGCAGCGTTGTCCCATCCCGGGACAGGGACGCTTTCTTT
13,NA,NA,TRBV28,TRBJ1-5,CASSLSQNQPQHF,TGTGCCAGCAGTTTATCGCAAAATCAGCCCCAGCATTTT
14,NA,NA,TRBV19,TRBJ1-3,CASSWVGSGNTIYF,TGTGCCAGCTCATGGGTGGGCTCTGGAAACACCATATATTTT
14,once,NA,TRBV2,TRBJ1-2,CASRWREDNYGYTF,TGTGCCAGCAGATGGAGGGAGGATAACTATGGCTACACCTTC
16,NA,NA,TRBV7-9,TRBJ1-4,CASSSPGYRANEKLFF,TGTGCCAGCAGCTCCCCGGGTTACAGGGCTAATGAAAAACTGTTTTTT